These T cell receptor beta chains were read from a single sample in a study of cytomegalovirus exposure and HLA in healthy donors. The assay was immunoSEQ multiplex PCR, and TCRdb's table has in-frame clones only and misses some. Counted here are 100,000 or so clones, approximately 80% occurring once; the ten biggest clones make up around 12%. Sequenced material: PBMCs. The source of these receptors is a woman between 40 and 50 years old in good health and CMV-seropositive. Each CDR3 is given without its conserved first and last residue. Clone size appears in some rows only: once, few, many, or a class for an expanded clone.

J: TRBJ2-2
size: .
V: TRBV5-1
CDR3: ASSQLRGGELF

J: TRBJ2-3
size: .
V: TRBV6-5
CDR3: ASSTSGGINTQY

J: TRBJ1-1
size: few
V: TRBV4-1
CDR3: ASLTPTGEAF

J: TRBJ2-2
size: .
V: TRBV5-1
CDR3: ASNAGGTNTGELF

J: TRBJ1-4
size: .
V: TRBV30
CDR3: AWSSGQRGKLF

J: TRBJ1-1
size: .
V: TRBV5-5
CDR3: ASSWDRDTEAF

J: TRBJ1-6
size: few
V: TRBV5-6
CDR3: ASSRTGQNNSPLH

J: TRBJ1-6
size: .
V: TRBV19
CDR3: ASSMTAGLNSPLH

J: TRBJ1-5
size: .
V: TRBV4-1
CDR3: ASSQAPPGTGYQPQH

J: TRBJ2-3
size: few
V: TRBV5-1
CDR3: ASSLGLSSTDTQY

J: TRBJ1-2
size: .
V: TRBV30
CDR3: AWDRVHT

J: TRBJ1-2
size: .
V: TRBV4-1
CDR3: ASSQPQGFWGYT

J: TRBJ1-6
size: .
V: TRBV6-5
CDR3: ASKQQQGLNSPLH

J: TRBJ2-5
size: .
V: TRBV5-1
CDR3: ASSLSGGYQETQY

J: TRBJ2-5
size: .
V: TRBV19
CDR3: ASSLAGAETQY

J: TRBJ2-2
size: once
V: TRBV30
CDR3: AWSMTGGTGELF

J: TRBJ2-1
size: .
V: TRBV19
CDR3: ASKGLAGGLVF

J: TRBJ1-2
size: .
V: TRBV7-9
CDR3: ASSPGQGISNYGHP

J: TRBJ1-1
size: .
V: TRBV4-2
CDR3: ASSQMWGPEAF

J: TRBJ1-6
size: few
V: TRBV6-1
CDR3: ASSARGPNSPLH

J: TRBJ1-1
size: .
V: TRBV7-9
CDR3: ASSLDTRNTEAF

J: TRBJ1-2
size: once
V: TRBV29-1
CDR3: SVEGPRQGGGYT

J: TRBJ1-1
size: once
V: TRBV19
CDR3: ASSMTGRTEAF

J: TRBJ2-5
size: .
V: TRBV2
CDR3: ASSPPRGTQY

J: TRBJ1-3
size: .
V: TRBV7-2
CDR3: ASSPRQGVSYSGNTIY

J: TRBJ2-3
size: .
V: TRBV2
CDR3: ASSSGGPSTDTQY

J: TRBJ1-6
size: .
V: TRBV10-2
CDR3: ASSDLINSPLH